Each of the 22 T cell receptor beta chains below was sequenced from the same sample in a study of T cells in Graves' hyperthyroidism and ophthalmopathy. It was RNA transcripts that yielded the amplified TCR beta CDR3 regions. Primed by the HTBI set, a first-round RT-PCR was run on the TCR CDR3. TCRdb fed the multiplex PCR reads into MiXCR, producing one record per CDR3 protein. Of over 700,000 distinct CDR3 sequences in the sample, 38% are singletons; the top ten hold approximately 8.7%. Sequencing input: blood. Receptors originate from a man between 18 and 35 years old with Graves' hyperthyroidism.

This clonotype was detected ten times or more. The CDR3 spells CASSLASVGGNTIYF. The CDR3 DNA follows: TGTGCCAGCAGCTTAGCCAGCGTGGGAGGAAACACCATATATTTT. The genes are TRBV7-2 and TRBJ1-3; D uncertain. CDR1 is SGHTA, CDR2 FQGNSA, per germline. There are 15 residues in the CDR3. The ends were cut back, 0 bases at V and 4 bases at J, with 10 bases in the middle.

V and J are TRBV10-3 and TRBJ2-3, with D unresolved. CDR1 is ENHRY, CDR2 SYGVKD, per germline. V was clipped by 3 bases and J by 2 bases, with 12 bases between them. This CDR3 comprises 15 residues. CDR3 DNA: TGTGCCATCAGTGAAGACGGATCGATCACAGATACGCAGTATTTT. Translated: CAISEDGSITDTQYF.

The V gene is TRBV5-4, the J gene TRBJ1-2, with 7 bases that match TRBD1. The CDR3 length is 16 residues. Germline CDR1 reads SGHNT; CDR2 reads YYREEE (reference sequence). The V and J ends lost 2 bases and 4 bases, in that order; junction bases with no gene match: 11. The CDR3 reads CASSLGTAGPLYGYTF. The CDR3 DNA is TGTGCCAGCAGCTTAGGGACAGCGGGCCCTCTCTATGGCTACACCTTC. Full variable domain (remainder filled in from reference TRBV5-4 and TRBJ1-2): ETGVTQSPTHLIKTRGQQVTLRCSSQSGHNTVSWYQQALGQGPQFIFQYYREEENGRGNFPPRFSGLQFPNYSSELNVNALELDDSALYLCASSLGTAGPLYGYTFGSGTRLTVV.

This clonotype was seen a handful of times. The chain has TRBV7-8 and TRBJ1-4; 9 bases are a match to TRBD1. V dropped 10 bases and J dropped 4; count of bases not matched to a gene: 13. The CDR3 has 16 residues. Germline V CDR1 and CDR2: SGHVS, FQNEAQ. CDR3 in DNA: TGTGCCACCAAGCCCCCCGGGACAGGGATTAATGAAAAACTGTTTTTT. It encodes CATKPPGTGINEKLFF.

This clonotype was detected ten times or more. The CDR3 DNA is TGTGCCAGCAGCTTATTCGGACGGATGAACACTGAAGCTTTCTTT. The encoded protein is CASSLFGRMNTEAFF. V gene TRBV7-2 combines with J gene TRBJ1-1; no reliable D call. Germline loops: CDR1 SGHTA, CDR2 FQGNSA. The CDR3 spans 15 residues. V shed 2 bases and J shed 0 bases, with 10 bases lying between them.

For this clonotype: The junction departs from the called germline gene at one end, perhaps through a read error. As DNA, the CDR3 is TGTGCCGGCAGCCTCGGGGGCAATCAGCCCCAGCATTTT. Its translation: CAGSLGGNQPQHF. The chain combines TRBV2 with TRBJ1-5; D is undetermined. The CDR3 consists of 13 residues. CDR1 and CDR2 (germline): SNHLY, FYNNEI.

This chain joins TRBV6-1 and TRBJ2-2, with 8 bases identical to TRBD1. Germline CDR1 MNHNS, CDR2 SASEGT. The CDR3 is 14 residues long. J lost 7 bases, V lost 5 bases, and 6 bases had no gene match. CDR3 DNA sequence: TGTGCCAGCAGTCCAGGGGGCGAATACGGGGAGCTGTTTTTT. It is translated as CASSPGGEYGELFF.

This chain joins TRBV5-1 and TRBJ1-2; the D gene is possibly TRBD1 (6 bases). Germline V gene sequence: CDR1 SGHRS, CDR2 YFSETQ. V lost 4 bases and J lost 2, with 21 bases in between. This CDR3 region has 17 residues. In DNA form, the CDR3 reads TGCGCCAGCAGCCGGAACACAGGGTCTGGGGCCAACTATGGCTACACCTTC. Its translation: CASSRNTGSGANYGYTF. Combining the CDR3 with reference TRBV5-1 and TRBJ1-2 gives the whole variable domain KAGVTQTPRYLIKTRGQQVTLSCSPISGHRSVSWYQQTPGQGLQFLFEYFSETQRNKGNFPGRFSGRQFSNSRSEMNVSTLELGDSALYLCASSRNTGSGANYGYTFGSGTRLTVV.

This clonotype came up a few times. The chain recombines TRBV4-1 with TRBJ1-2; a weak D match, TRBD1 (6 bases). The CDR3 is 14 amino acids. Per the germline V gene, CDR1 is MGHRA and CDR2 is YSYEKL. Trimming took 3 bases from V and 4 from J, leaving 12 bases between them. The CDR3 loop is CASSQEDRVYGYTF. CDR3 bases: TGCGCCAGCAGCCAGGAGGACAGAGTCTATGGCTACACCTTC.

This clonotype was counted a single time. In DNA, the CDR3 is TGTGCCATCAGTGACGGGGGCGAAGCTTTCTTT. The encoded protein is CAISDGGEAFF. The genes are TRBV10-3 and TRBJ1-1; tentative D call: TRBD1 (6 bases). Trimming cost V 3 bases and J 8 bases, with 7 bases left between them. CDR1 is ENHRY, CDR2 SYGVKD, per germline. This CDR3 contains 11 residues.

Notes on this clonotype: This may come from a read error, since a much larger clone is one base off. J is TRBJ2-7 and V is TRBV19; TRBD1 or TRBD2 may be the D gene (5 bases each). This CDR3 contains 14 residues. Germline CDR1 LNHDA, CDR2 SQIVND (reference sequence). V was shortened by 3 bases and J by 3 bases, with 12 bases between the two germline ends. The CDR3 coding sequence is TGTGCCAGTAGTATCCTCGGGGCGGTCTACGAGCAGTACTTC. Residues: CASSILGAVYEQYF.

There are a few counts of this clonotype. The gene calls are TRBV19 and TRBJ2-7, with 7 nucleotides matching TRBD2. This CDR3 contains 15 residues. Germline V lookup: CDR1 LNHDA, CDR2 SQIVND (reference sequence). Unmatched junction bases numbered 5, after V lost 0 bases and J lost 3 bases. The CDR3 is CASSIEPAGIYEQYF. CDR3 DNA sequence: TGTGCCAGTAGTATAGAGCCAGCGGGAATCTACGAGCAGTACTTC.

This clonotype was observed at least ten times. The rearrangement links TRBV6-5 to TRBJ2-2; D gene unclear. CDR3 length: 12 residues. Germline assignment: CDR1 MNHEY and CDR2 SVGAGI. Trimming stripped 4 bases from V and 4 bases from J, with 4 bases between. CDR3 amino acids: CASSSTTGELFF. In nucleotides, the CDR3 is TGTGCCAGCAGTTCAACCACCGGGGAGCTGTTTTTT.

On this clonotype itself: At one of its ends the junction is not consistent with the germline gene, which may arise from a read error. This rearrangement joins TRBV9 to TRBJ2-5; 11 bases line up with TRBD1. Germline V gives CDR1 SGDLS, CDR2 YYNGEE. The CDR3 extends over 16 amino acids. The CDR3: CASSPGTGGHQETQYF. For the CDR3, the DNA is TGCGCCAGCAGCCCAGGGACAGGGGGTCACCAAGAGACCCAGTACTTC.

In this sample, this clonotype turned up a few times. J is TRBJ2-2 and V is TRBV4-1; D possibly matches TRBD1 or TRBD2 (5 bases each). Germline V gives CDR1 MGHRA, CDR2 YSYEKL. This CDR3 is built from 14 residues. The V end lost 4 bases, the J end lost 6 bases, and 12 bases lay between the germline ends. The CDR3 sequence: CASSLGPSAGELFF. Written as DNA, the CDR3 is TGCGCCAGCAGCCTGGGACCTTCCGCCGGGGAGCTGTTTTTT.

This clonotype was counted ten times or more. The V and J genes are TRBV20-1 and TRBJ2-5; D gene unclear. V lost 4 bases, J lost 1 base, and 7 bases lay in between. There are 12 residues in the CDR3. Germline CDR1 is DFQATT and CDR2 is SNEGSKA (reference sequence). The CDR3 DNA is TGCAGTGCTAAGGTGGGCCAAGAGACCCAGTACTTC. Amino acids: CSAKVGQETQYF.

This sequence joins TRBV7-2 and TRBJ1-4; the D gene is possibly TRBD1 (5 bases). V shed 4 bases and J shed 8 bases, with 14 bases lying between them. From germline, CDR1 is SGHTA and CDR2 FQGNSA. CDR3 length equals 14 residues. This chain's CDR3 is CASSWGRRGEKLFF. The CDR3 DNA reads as TGTGCCAGCAGCTGGGGCCGGAGGGGAGAAAAACTGTTTTTT.

This clonotype was picked up a small number of times. This rearrangement joins TRBV5-1 to TRBJ2-7, with a weak D call TRBD2 (7 bases). The CDR3 is 16 amino acids. Germline CDR1 and CDR2: SGHRS and YFSETQ. Trimming took off 4 bases at V and 2 bases at J, with 19 bases between the two ends. DNA of the CDR3: TGCGCCAGCAGCCCGTCTGGGGGGGGCTCCCCCTACGAGCAGTACTTC. It codes for CASSPSGGGSPYEQYF.

This clonotype was seen more than once but under ten times. The chain joins TRBV19 to TRBJ1-1; D remains unclear. Germline CDR1 and CDR2: LNHDA and SQIVND (reference sequence). Between the trimmed V and J ends, which lost 8 bases and 7 bases, there was a span of 8 bases. The length of the CDR3 is 10 residues. CDR3 amino acids: CASGWSEAFF. In nucleotides, the CDR3 is TGTGCCAGTGGATGGAGTGAAGCTTTCTTT.

The rearrangement joins TRBV11-3 to TRBJ2-2; the match to TRBD2 covers 11 bases. The CDR3 extends over 16 amino acids. V gave up 5 bases and J gave up 0 bases; unmatched junction bases: 2. Looked up from germline, CDR1 is SGHNT and CDR2 is YENEEA. The CDR3 bases are TGTGCCAGCAGCCCTAGCGGGAGGCCGAACACCGGGGAGCTGTTTTTT. Residues: CASSPSGRPNTGELFF.

The chain has TRBV29-1 and TRBJ1-1; D gene ambiguous. V was shortened by 7 bases and J by 0 bases, with 15 bases between the two germline ends. From germline, CDR1 is SQVTM and CDR2 ANQGSEA. The CDR3 is made up of 14 amino acids. In nucleotides, the CDR3 is TGCAGCGCCGATGTTTGGAACATGAACACTGAAGCTTTCTTT. Protein sequence: CSADVWNMNTEAFF. Looking up the rest from reference TRBV29-1 and TRBJ1-1 gives the full variable domain: SAVISQKPSRDICQRGTSLTIQCQVDSQVTMMFWYRQQPGQSLTLIATANQGSEATYESGFVIDKFPISRPNLTFSTLTVSNMSPEDSSIYLCSADVWNMNTEAFFGQGTRLTVV.

As to this clonotype: Given a much more abundant clone one base away, this may be a read error. The genes are TRBV20-1 and TRBJ2-7, with a tentative D call TRBD2 (7 bases). Trimming cost V 0 bases and J 5 bases, with 11 bases left between them. The CDR3 is made up of 13 amino acids. Germline CDR1 reads DFQATT; CDR2 reads SNEGSKA (reference sequence). CDR3 sequence (DNA): TGCAGTGCTAGAGACGGGGGGCTCAACGAGCAGTACTTC. Translating it yields CSARDGGLNEQYF.